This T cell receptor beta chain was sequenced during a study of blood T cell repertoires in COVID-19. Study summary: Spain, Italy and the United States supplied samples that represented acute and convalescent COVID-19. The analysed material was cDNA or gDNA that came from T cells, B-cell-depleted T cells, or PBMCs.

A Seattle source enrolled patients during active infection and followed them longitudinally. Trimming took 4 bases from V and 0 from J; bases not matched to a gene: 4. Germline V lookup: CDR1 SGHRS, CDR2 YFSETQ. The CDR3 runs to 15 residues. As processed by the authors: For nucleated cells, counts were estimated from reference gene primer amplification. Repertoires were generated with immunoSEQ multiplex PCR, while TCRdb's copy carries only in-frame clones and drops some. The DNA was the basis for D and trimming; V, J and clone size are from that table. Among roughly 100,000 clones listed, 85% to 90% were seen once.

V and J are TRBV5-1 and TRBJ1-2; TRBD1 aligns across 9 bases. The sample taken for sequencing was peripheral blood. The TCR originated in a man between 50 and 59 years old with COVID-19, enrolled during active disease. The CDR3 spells CASSLGTGSNYGYTF. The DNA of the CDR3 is TGCGCCAGCAGCCTCGGGACAGGGTCTAACTATGGCTACACCTTC.